Detailed here is one T cell receptor beta chain. Antigen unknown. The data belong to a study of T cell responses to AZD1222 COVID-19 vaccine. Clones were sequenced by immunoSEQ multiplex PCR, and TCRdb holds only the in-frame ones, with some missing. The table records over 150,000 clones, around 88% of them present only once. Study-wide results and limits: Clonal diversity was possibly underestimated, and white British individuals and females predominated among donors.

Germline V gene sequence: CDR1 LGHNA, CDR2 YNFKEQ. Germline trimming cut 1 base from V and 5 bases from J; bases unmatched to any gene: 10. The CDR3 has 16 residues. Sample: peripheral blood, taken on day 0 of AZD1222 vaccination. V and J are TRBV4-2 and TRBJ2-7; 8 bases are shared with TRBD1. The source is an adult in good health. The CDR3 here is CASSQGSPGGGHEQYF. The CDR3 coding sequence is TGTGCCAGCAGCCAAGGGTCGCCAGGGGGCGGCCACGAGCAGTACTTC.